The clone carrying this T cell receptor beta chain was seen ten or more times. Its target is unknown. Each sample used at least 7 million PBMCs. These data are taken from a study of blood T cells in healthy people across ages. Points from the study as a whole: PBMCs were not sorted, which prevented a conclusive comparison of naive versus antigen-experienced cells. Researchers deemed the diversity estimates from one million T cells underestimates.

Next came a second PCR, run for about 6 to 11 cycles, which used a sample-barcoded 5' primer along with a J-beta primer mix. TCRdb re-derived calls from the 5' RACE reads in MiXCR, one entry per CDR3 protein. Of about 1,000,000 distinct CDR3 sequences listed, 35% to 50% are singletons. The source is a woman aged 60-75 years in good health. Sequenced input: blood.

The CDR3 region is CAILAGGTGEQFF. The CDR3 bases are TGTGCCATCCTAGCGGGAGGGACGGGTGAGCAGTTCTTC. The genes are TRBV10-3 and TRBJ2-1, with TRBD2 matching 12 bases. The CDR3 loop spans 13 amino acids. The V gene end was trimmed by 8 bases and the J gene end by 9 bases; junction bases not matched to a gene: 5. Germline CDR1 and CDR2: ENHRY and SYGVKD.